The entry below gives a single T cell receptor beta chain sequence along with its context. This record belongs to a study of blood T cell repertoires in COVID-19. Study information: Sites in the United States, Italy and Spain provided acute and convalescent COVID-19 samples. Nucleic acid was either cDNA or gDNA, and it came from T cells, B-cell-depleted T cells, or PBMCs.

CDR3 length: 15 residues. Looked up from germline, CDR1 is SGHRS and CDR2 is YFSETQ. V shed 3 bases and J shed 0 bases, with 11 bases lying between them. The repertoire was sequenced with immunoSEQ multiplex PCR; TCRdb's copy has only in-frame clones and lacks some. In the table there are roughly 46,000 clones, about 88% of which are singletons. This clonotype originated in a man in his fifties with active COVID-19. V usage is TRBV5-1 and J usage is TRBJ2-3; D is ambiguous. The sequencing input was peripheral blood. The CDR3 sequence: CASSSEPTSTDTQYF. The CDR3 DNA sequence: TGCGCCAGCAGCTCCGAGCCTACCAGCACAGATACGCAGTATTTT.